Each of the 7 T cell receptor beta chains below was sequenced from the same sample in a study of OX40 agonist ivuxolimab in advanced cancers. Profiling relied on immunoSEQ multiplex PCR, and the TCRdb table lists in-frame clones only, not all of them. There are approximately 49,000 clones in the sample; 85% occur only once, and 20% lies in the top ten. The material sequenced was CD4+ or CD8+ T cells sorted from blood, taken in a trial of the OX40 agonist ivuxolimab. The source is an adult with an advanced solid tumor such as melanoma, head and neck, liver or kidney cancer.

J is TRBJ1-5 and V is TRBV13; D is ambiguous. CDR1 and CDR2 (germline): PRHDT, FYEKMQ (reference sequence). Trimming left V 4 bases short and J 4 bases short, with 14 bases between. This CDR3 has 15 amino acids. CDR3 sequence (DNA): TGTGCCAGCAGCTCCGGACTAGGGTGGAATCAGCCCCAGCATTTT. It encodes CASSSGLGWNQPQHF.

The J gene is TRBJ1-1, the V gene TRBV4-3; 8 bases align to TRBD1. V trimming: 0 bases; J trimming: 1 base; junction bases outside the gene matches: 1. In germline, CDR1 is LGHNA, CDR2 YSLEER. The CDR3 is 15 residues long. The CDR3, as DNA: TGCGCCAGCAGCCAAGACAGGGGGCGGAACACTGAAGCTTTCTTT. Amino acids: CASSQDRGRNTEAFF.

V usage is TRBV5-4 and J usage is TRBJ1-1, with D possibly matching TRBD1 (6 bases). There are 14 residues in the CDR3. Germline CDR1 SGHNT, CDR2 YYREEE (reference sequence). V was shortened by 4 bases and J by 7 bases, with 17 bases between the two germline ends. In nucleotides, the CDR3 is TGTGCCAGCAGCGCCGGTTGGGGGCCATTTGAAGCTTTCTTT. This encodes CASSAGWGPFEAFF.

This clone occurred a few times. V is TRBV7-6 and J is TRBJ2-7; the D call may be TRBD1 or TRBD2 (6 bases each). Trimming shortened V by 5 bases and J by 3 bases, and 11 bases separated the two germline ends. Germline V CDR1 and CDR2: SGHVS, FNYEAQ. This CDR3 is built from 13 residues. The CDR3 sequence is CASSRRGDYEQYF. In DNA form, the CDR3 reads TGTGCCAGCAGCCGAAGGGGGGACTACGAGCAGTACTTC.

In its sample, this clone was seen a few times. The chain recombines TRBV7-2 with TRBJ1-2; no reliable D call. Germline-derived CDR1 and CDR2 are SGHTA and FQGNSA. Trimming pared 0 bases from V and 2 bases from J, leaving 7 bases between. The length of the CDR3 is 14 residues. CDR3 sequence (DNA): TGTGCCAGCAGCTTAGCGCCCAAGAACTATGGCTACACCTTC. Protein sequence: CASSLAPKNYGYTF.

V is TRBV7-4 and J is TRBJ1-4; D remains unclear. Germline CDR1 and CDR2: SGHVT and SQSDAQ. V was shortened by 4 bases and J by 5 bases, with 14 bases between the two germline ends. The CDR3 has 15 amino acids. CDR3 region: CASSSRKDQNEKLFF. CDR3 sequence (DNA): TGTGCCAGCAGCTCCCGGAAGGACCAAAATGAAAAACTGTTTTTT.

This clone was observed a single time. The chain is built from TRBV7-6 and TRBJ1-6; D is ambiguous. The CDR3 extends over 17 amino acids. Trimming removed 4 bases from V and 7 bases from J, with 20 bases in between. In germline, CDR1 is SGHVS, CDR2 FNYEAQ. The CDR3 DNA sequence: TGTGCCAGCAGCTCCGACACCCACAGTTTTACCAATTCACCCCTCCACTTT. As protein: CASSSDTHSFTNSPLHF.